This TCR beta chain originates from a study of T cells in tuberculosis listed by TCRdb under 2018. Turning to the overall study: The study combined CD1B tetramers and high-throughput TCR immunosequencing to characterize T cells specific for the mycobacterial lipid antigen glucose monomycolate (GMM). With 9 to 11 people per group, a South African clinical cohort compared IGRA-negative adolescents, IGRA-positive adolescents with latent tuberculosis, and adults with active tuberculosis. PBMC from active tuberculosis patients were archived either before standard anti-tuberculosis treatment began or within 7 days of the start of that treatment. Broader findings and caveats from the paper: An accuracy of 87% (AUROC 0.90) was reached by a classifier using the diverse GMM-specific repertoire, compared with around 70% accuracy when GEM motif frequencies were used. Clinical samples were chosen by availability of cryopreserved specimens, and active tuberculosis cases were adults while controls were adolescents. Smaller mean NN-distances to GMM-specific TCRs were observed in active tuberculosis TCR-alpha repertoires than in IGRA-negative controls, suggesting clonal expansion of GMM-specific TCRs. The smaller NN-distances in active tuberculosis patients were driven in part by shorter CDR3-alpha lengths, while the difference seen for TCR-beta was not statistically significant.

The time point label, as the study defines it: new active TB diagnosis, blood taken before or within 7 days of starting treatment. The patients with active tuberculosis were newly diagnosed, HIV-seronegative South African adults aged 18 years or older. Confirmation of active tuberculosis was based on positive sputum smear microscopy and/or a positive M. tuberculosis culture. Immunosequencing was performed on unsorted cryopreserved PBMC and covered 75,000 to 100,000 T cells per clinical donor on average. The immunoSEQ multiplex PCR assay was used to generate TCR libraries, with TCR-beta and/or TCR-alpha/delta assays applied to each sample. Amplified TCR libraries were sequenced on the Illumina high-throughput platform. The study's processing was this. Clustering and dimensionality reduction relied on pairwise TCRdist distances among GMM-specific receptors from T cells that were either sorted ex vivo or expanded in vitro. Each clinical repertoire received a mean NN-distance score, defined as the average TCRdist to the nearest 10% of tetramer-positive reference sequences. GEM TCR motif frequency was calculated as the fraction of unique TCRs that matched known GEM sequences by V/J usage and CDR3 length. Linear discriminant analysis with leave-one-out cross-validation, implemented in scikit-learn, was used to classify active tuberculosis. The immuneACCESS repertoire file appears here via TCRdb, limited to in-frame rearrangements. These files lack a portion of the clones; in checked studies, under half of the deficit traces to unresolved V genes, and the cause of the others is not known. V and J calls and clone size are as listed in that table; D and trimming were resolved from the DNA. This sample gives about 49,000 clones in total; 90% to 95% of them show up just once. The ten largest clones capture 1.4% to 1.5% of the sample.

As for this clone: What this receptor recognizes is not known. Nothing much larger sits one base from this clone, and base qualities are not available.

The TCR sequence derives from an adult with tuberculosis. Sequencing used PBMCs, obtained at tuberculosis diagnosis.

The DNA reads TGTGCCAGCTCACCTAATTCTGGCTACACCTTC. Its translation reads: CASSPNSGYTF. The chain joins TRBV18 to TRBJ1-2, with the D gene not confidently named. Reading from cysteine to phenylalanine, the CDR3 counts 11 amino acids. Only the CDR3 DNA stays, 33 bases, in frame from base 1. V loses 3 bases, J loses 7 bases, and the germline ends lie 6 bases apart. Taken from the germline V gene, the CDR1 and CDR2 loops are KGHSH and LQKENI.